The 15 T cell receptor beta chains given below trace back to one sample, sequenced in a study of blood T cell repertoires in COVID-19. Assay used: immunoSEQ multiplex PCR; TCRdb lists only in-frame clones, some missing. The sample consists of about 160,000 clones, over 65% of them appearing once. Sequencing input: peripheral blood. Source of these receptors: a man aged 60 to 75 with acute or convalescent COVID-19.

The chain carries TRBV11-2 and TRBJ1-2; D is uncertain. The CDR3 is made up of 12 amino acids. Trimming cost V 5 bases and J 8 bases, with 12 bases left between them. CDR1 is SGHAT, CDR2 FQNNGV, per germline. The CDR3 sequence: CASSPNSYGYTF. Here the CDR3 DNA reads TGTGCCAGCAGCCCTAATTCGTACGGCTACACCTTC.

The V gene is TRBV5-8, the J gene TRBJ1-2, with TRBD1 matching over 12 bases. This CDR3 region has 15 residues. CDR1 and CDR2 from the germline V gene are SGHTS and YDEGEE. Germline trimming cut 4 bases from V and 8 bases from J; bases unmatched to any gene: 9. CDR3 bases: TGTGCCAGCAGCCCGTACCGGGACAGGGGGCTCGGCTACACCTTC. Its protein is CASSPYRDRGLGYTF.

The rearrangement uses TRBV18 and TRBJ2-1, with 7 bases matching TRBD1. The CDR3 is 17 residues long. The V segment lost 3 bases and the J segment 4 bases; nucleotides outside the gene matches: 12. CDR1 KGHSH and CDR2 LQKENI come from the germline V gene. CDR3 bases: TGTGCCAGCTCACCGACCTCCGGGACAGAAGATTACAATGAGCAGTTCTTC. Translated, it gives CASSPTSGTEDYNEQFF. Supplemented by reference TRBV18 and TRBJ2-1, the full variable domain reads NAGVMQNPRHLVRRRGQEARLRCSPMKGHSHVYWYRQLPEEGLKFMVYLQKENIIDESGMPKERFSAEFPKEGPSILRIQQVVRGDSAAYFCASSPTSGTEDYNEQFFGPGTRLTVL.

The J gene is TRBJ2-5, the V gene TRBV2, with 14 bases identical to TRBD2. The CDR3 has 16 residues. From germline, CDR1 is SNHLY and CDR2 FYNNEI. J gave up 1 base and V 5 bases, and 3 bases lay outside the gene matches. The CDR3 DNA reads as TGTGCCAGCAGTTCCGGGACTAGCGGGGGCCAAGAGACCCAGTACTTC. Translated: CASSSGTSGGQETQYF.

The rearrangement uses TRBV9 and TRBJ2-5, with D possibly being TRBD2 (6 bases). The CDR3 is 16 amino acids. Germline CDR1 and CDR2: SGDLS and YYNGEE. Trimming removed 4 bases at V and 3 bases at J, with 19 bases between. The CDR3 loop is CASSRLVGAGKETQYF. Written as DNA, the CDR3 is TGTGCCAGCAGCCGACTTGTGGGCGCGGGGAAAGAGACCCAGTACTTC.

The chain combines TRBV27 with TRBJ1-5; D is possibly TRBD1 (6 bases). Germline assignment: CDR1 MNHEY and CDR2 SMNVEV (reference sequence). This CDR3 spans 14 amino acids. V dropped 5 bases and J dropped 5 bases, with 13 bases sitting between them. The CDR3 is CASSAQGPDQPQHF. CDR3 nucleotide sequence: TGTGCCAGCAGTGCACAGGGTCCAGATCAGCCCCAGCATTTT.

The genes are TRBV24-1 and TRBJ2-3; possible D gene TRBD1, 5 bases. Per the germline V gene, CDR1 is KGHDR and CDR2 is SFDVKD. The V and J ends lost 3 bases and 3 bases respectively, with 12 bases between them. The CDR3 is made up of 15 amino acids. CDR3 coding DNA: TGTGCCACCAGTGATACAGGCGAAGGTACAGATACGCAGTATTTT. Protein sequence: CATSDTGEGTDTQYF.

This clone occurred once. An end of the junction does not agree with germline; a read error may underlie this. This chain connects TRBV20-1 to TRBJ2-3; D gene ambiguous. The CDR3 totals 11 residues. Germline V gives CDR1 DFQATT, CDR2 SNEGSKA (reference sequence). The CDR3 region has the DNA TGCAGTCAAATAGCCCTCCGAAAGATGGTTTTT. This gives the protein CSQIALRKMVF.

This sequence joins TRBV7-2 and TRBJ1-3, with TRBD1 matching 7 bases. The germline V gene encodes CDR1 SGHTA and CDR2 FQGNSA. The V gene end was trimmed by 4 bases and the J gene end by 3 bases; junction bases not matched to a gene: 6. CDR3 length equals 15 residues. CDR3 protein: CASSSMTGLGNTIYF. The CDR3 DNA reads TGTGCCAGCAGCTCGATGACAGGGCTTGGAAACACCATATATTTT. The variable domain in full, with the rest retrieved from reference TRBV7-2 and TRBJ1-3, is GAGVSQSPSNKVTEKGKDVELRCDPISGHTALYWYRQSLGQGLEFLIYFQGNSAPDKSGLPSDRFSAERTGGSVSTLTIQRTQQEDSAVYLCASSSMTGLGNTIYFGEGSWLTVV.

This chain uses TRBV7-9 with TRBJ2-4, with D maybe TRBD1 (6 bases). Germline loops: CDR1 SEHNR, CDR2 FQNEAQ (reference sequence). The CDR3 is 15 residues long. Deletions cut 4 bases from V and 1 base from J, with 11 bases between. The CDR3 nucleotides read TGTGCCAGCAGCTCACAGAGGGGGGCCAAAAACATTCAGTACTTC. Amino acid sequence: CASSSQRGAKNIQYF.

Written as DNA, the CDR3 is TGCGCCAGCAGCTTGGGAGCCAGGGCCTACGAGCAGTACTTC. Translating it yields CASSLGARAYEQYF. This chain joins TRBV5-1 and TRBJ2-7, with D possibly matching TRBD1 (5 bases). CDR3 length: 14 amino acids. The V and J ends lost 0 bases and 2 bases respectively, with 9 bases between them. Germline V lookup: CDR1 SGHRS, CDR2 YFSETQ.

This clone appeared a few times. V is TRBV25-1 and J is TRBJ1-6; D gene unclear. The CDR3 is 16 amino acids. CDR1 is MGHDK, CDR2 SYGVNS, per germline. The V end lost 3 bases, the J end lost 0 bases, and 9 bases lay between the germline ends. The chain's CDR3 is CASSDMKSSYNSPLHF. The CDR3 DNA sequence: TGTGCCAGCAGTGACATGAAGAGCTCCTATAATTCACCCCTCCACTTT. The entire variable domain, with the rest obtained from reference TRBV25-1 and TRBJ1-6, is as follows: EADIYQTPRYLVIGTGKKITLECSQTMGHDKMYWYQQDPGMELHLIHYSYGVNSTEKGDLSSESTVSRIRTEHFPLTLESARPSHTSQYLCASSDMKSSYNSPLHFGNGTRLTVT.

V usage is TRBV29-1 and J usage is TRBJ2-7, with D possibly being TRBD2 (6 bases). CDR3 length: 12 residues. Trimming left V 4 bases short and J 9 bases short, with 16 bases between. In germline, CDR1 is SQVTM, CDR2 ANQGSEA. The CDR3 DNA reads TGCAGCGTTGGGCAGGGAGGCCTTGGGCAGTACTTC. Protein: CSVGQGGLGQYF.

This clone was detected a few times. The genes are TRBV30 and TRBJ1-5, with D uncertain. This CDR3 has 12 residues. CDR1 GTSNPN and CDR2 SVGIG come from the germline V gene (reference sequence). Trimming removed 1 base from V and 8 bases from J, with 9 bases in between. The chain's CDR3 is CAWSDLTKPQHF. CDR3 nucleotide sequence: TGTGCCTGGAGTGACCTTACTAAGCCCCAGCATTTT.

This chain joins TRBV9 and TRBJ2-5; 8 bases are a match to TRBD2. The trim removed 4 bases at V and 4 bases at J, leaving 6 bases unmatched. CDR3 length: 14 amino acids. The germline CDR1 and CDR2 sequences are SGDLS and YYNGEE. CDR3 sequence reads: CASSSGGVRETQYF. The DNA of the CDR3 is TGTGCCAGCAGCTCCGGGGGGGTTCGAGAGACCCAGTACTTC.